Following are 9 T cell receptor beta chains from one sample sequenced in a study of blood T cell repertoires in COVID-19. Clones were sequenced by immunoSEQ multiplex PCR, and TCRdb holds only the in-frame ones, with some missing. The table includes around 82,000 clones, around 90% detected once. The material sequenced was peripheral blood. The receptor set was obtained from a human donor in a cohort sampled during active COVID-19.

The V gene is TRBV11-2, the J gene TRBJ2-7; TRBD1 matches 7 bases. Looked up from germline, CDR1 is SGHAT and CDR2 is FQNNGV. After removal of 5 bases from V and 4 bases from J, the junction contained 11 bases not matched to a gene. The CDR3 totals 15 residues. CDR3 sequence: CASSPLSGTAYEQYF. CDR3 nucleotides: TGTGCCAGCAGCCCCCTGAGTGGGACAGCATACGAGCAGTACTTC.

J is TRBJ2-7 and V is TRBV11-2; 7 nucleotides line up with TRBD1. CDR1 is SGHAT and CDR2 is FQNNGV in the germline V gene. With V trimmed by 1 base and J by 4 bases, 10 bases remained unmatched. The CDR3 length is 16 residues. CDR3 loop: CASSLARDSRSYEQYF. The CDR3 DNA sequence: TGTGCCAGCAGCTTAGCCAGGGACAGCCGTTCTTACGAGCAGTACTTC.

The rearrangement links TRBV28 to TRBJ1-2; 10 bases fit TRBD1. The CDR3 sequence is 18 residues long. V gave up 6 bases and J gave up 3 bases; unmatched junction bases: 16. Germline CDR1 and CDR2: MDHEN and SYDVKM. The CDR3 protein is CASSAPGPEDRGDYGYTF. The CDR3 region has the DNA TGTGCCAGCAGCGCCCCTGGGCCGGAGGACAGGGGGGACTATGGCTACACCTTC.

This chain connects TRBV5-1 to TRBJ2-2; D is perhaps TRBD2 (5 bases). Germline CDR1 SGHRS, CDR2 YFSETQ. This CDR3 is 15 amino acids long. Between the trimmed V and J ends, which lost 4 bases and 4 bases, there was a span of 14 bases. DNA for the CDR3: TGCGCCAGCAGCCAACTAGAGCTTGGCACCGGGGAGCTGTTTTTT. Translated: CASSQLELGTGELFF.

The chain employs TRBV5-8 and TRBJ1-6; a possible D gene is TRBD1 (5 bases). CDR1 SGHTS and CDR2 YDEGEE come from the germline V gene. V was clipped by 4 bases and J by 6 bases, with 11 bases between them. The CDR3 runs to 14 residues. The CDR3 loop reads CASSRRQGNSPLHF. DNA of the CDR3: TGTGCCAGCAGCCGGCGGCAGGGTAATTCACCCCTCCACTTT.

The rearrangement uses TRBV5-1 and TRBJ2-3; no clear D. Trimming stripped 9 bases from V and 2 bases from J, with 13 bases between. The CDR3 is made up of 13 amino acids. CDR1 is SGHRS, CDR2 YFSETQ, per germline. CDR3 sequence: CATRASPTDTQYF. The CDR3 DNA reads TGCGCCACCCGAGCAAGCCCCACAGATACGCAGTATTTT.

This chain joins TRBV7-6 and TRBJ1-5, with a possible D match to TRBD1 (5 bases). This CDR3 has 13 amino acids. Germline V gene sequence: CDR1 SGHVS, CDR2 FNYEAQ. V was clipped by 5 bases and J by 4 bases, with 9 bases between them. The CDR3 region has the DNA TGTGCCAGCAGCCCGGGGGGAAATCAGCCCCAGCATTTT. Amino acids: CASSPGGNQPQHF.

This rearrangement joins TRBV6-2 or TRBV6-3 to TRBJ1-1; the match to TRBD1 covers 9 bases. Germline V gives CDR1 MNHEY, CDR2 SVGEGT. CDR3 size: 14 residues. With 4 bases clipped from V and 0 bases from J, the junction kept 0 bases outside the gene matches. CDR3 region: CASSWTGVNTEAFF. The DNA for the CDR3 is TGTGCCAGCAGTTGGACAGGGGTGAACACTGAAGCTTTCTTT.

The DNA for the CDR3 is TGTGCCAGTAGTGGTACAGGGGTAGGTGAAAAACTGTTTTTT. This gives the protein CASSGTGVGEKLFF. V is TRBV19 and J is TRBJ1-4, with 7 bases matching TRBD1. This CDR3 contains 14 residues. V gave up 5 bases and J gave up 7 bases; unmatched junction bases: 7. Germline CDR1 is LNHDA and CDR2 is SQIVND (reference sequence). The full variable domain, in which reference TRBV19 and TRBJ1-4 provide the parts outside the CDR3, is DGGITQSPKYLFRKEGQNVTLSCEQNLNHDAMYWYRQDPGQGLRLIYYSQIVNDFQKGDIAEGYSVSREKKESFPLTVTSAQKNPTAFYLCASSGTGVGEKLFFGSGTQLSVL.